This T cell receptor beta chain was identified during a study of Ad26.COV2.S vaccination and SARS-CoV-2 variants. On this clone: Antigen specificity is unknown.

Only in-frame clones appear in the TCRdb table, and some are missing; sequencing was by immunoSEQ multiplex PCR. The sample lists hundreds of thousands of clones, 85% occurring once. The treatment is: roughly 20 received Ad26.COV2.S at low or high dose, single or two shots; several received placebo; per-sample allocation not given. Following the first vaccine or placebo injection, samples were taken on day 63. Based in Boston, the donor was an adult of 18-55 years. With 3 bases clipped from V and 6 bases from J, the junction kept 1 base outside the gene matches. CDR1 MDHEN and CDR2 SYDVKM come from the germline V gene. The CDR3 has 15 amino acids. Overall study results and limits: Recipients of vaccine and of placebo showed similar breadth of their non-spike TCR repertoires.

This clonotype was sampled from a person aged 18-65 years who received the Ad26.COV2.S COVID-19 vaccine or a placebo. The specimen was peripheral blood, collected in a trial of Ad26.COV2.S vaccine versus placebo. The V and J genes are TRBV28 and TRBJ2-2; the match to TRBD2 covers 13 bases. The CDR3 spells CASSLGLAGSGELFF. CDR3 nucleotide sequence: TGTGCCAGCAGTTTGGGACTAGCGGGATCCGGGGAGCTGTTTTTT.